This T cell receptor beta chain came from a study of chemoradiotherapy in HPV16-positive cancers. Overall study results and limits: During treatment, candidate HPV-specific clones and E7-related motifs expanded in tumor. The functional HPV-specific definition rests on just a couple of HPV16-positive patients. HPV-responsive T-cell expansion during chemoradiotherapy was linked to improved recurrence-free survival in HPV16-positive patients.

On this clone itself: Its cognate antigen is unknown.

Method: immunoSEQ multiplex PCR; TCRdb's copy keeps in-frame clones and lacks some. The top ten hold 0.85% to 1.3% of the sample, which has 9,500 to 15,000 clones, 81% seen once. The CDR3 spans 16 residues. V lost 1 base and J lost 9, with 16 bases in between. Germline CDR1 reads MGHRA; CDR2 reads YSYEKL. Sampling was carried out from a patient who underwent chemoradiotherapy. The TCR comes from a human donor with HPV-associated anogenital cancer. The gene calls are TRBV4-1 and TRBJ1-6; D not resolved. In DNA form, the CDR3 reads TGCGCCAGCAGCCAAGTGGAAGATTTCGGGTCTTCACCCCTCCACTTT. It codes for CASSQVEDFGSSPLHF.